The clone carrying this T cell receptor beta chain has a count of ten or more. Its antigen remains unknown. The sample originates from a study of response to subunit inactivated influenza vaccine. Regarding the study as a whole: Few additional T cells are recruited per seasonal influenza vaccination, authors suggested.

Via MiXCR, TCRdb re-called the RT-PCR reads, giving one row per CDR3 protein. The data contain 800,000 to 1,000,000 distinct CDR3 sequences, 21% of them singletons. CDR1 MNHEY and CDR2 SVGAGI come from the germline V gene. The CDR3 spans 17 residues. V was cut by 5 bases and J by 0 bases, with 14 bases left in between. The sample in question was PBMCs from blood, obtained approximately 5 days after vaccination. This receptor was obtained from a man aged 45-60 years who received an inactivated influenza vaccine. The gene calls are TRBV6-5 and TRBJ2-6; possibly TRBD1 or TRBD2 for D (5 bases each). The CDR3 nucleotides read TGTGCCAGCAGTAATTCGGGACGGACCTCTGGGGCCAACGTCCTGACTTTC. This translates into CASSNSGRTSGANVLTF.